The 29 T cell receptor beta chains in this list originate from one sample, sequenced in a study of early T cells in non-severe SARS-CoV-2 infection. TCRdb ran MiXCR on the 5' RACE reads and lists one entry per CDR3 protein. The sample records approximately 58,000 distinct CDR3 sequences, roughly 6.2% being singletons. The sequenced sample was whole blood. These receptors all come from an adult who was a healthcare worker with PCR-confirmed SARS-CoV-2 infection or an uninfected control (not recorded which).

The table lists this clonotype with many counts. The chain combines TRBV13 with TRBJ2-3, with TRBD1 matching 10 bases. This CDR3 has 15 amino acids. Trimming took 4 bases from V and 8 from J; bases not matched to a gene: 9. Germline CDR1 and CDR2: PRHDT and FYEKMQ (reference sequence). The CDR3 nucleotides are TGTGCCAGCAGCTCCGGGACAGGGGCATTAGGTACGCAGTATTTT. This encodes CASSSGTGALGTQYF.

This clonotype was recorded many times. The chain links TRBV29-1 to TRBJ2-3; D not resolved. Germline-derived CDR1 and CDR2 are SQVTM and ANQGSEA. V dropped 2 bases and J dropped 2 bases, with 2 bases sitting between them. This CDR3 contains 11 residues. CDR3 region: CSVEITDTQYF. CDR3 coding DNA: TGCAGCGTTGAAATCACAGATACGCAGTATTTT.

There are many counts of this clonotype. The chain recombines TRBV5-6 with TRBJ2-3; D not certain. Germline CDR1 SGHDT, CDR2 YYEEEE. Trimming took off 4 bases at V and 4 bases at J, with 10 bases between the two ends. The CDR3 sequence is 13 residues long. The CDR3 protein is CASSLPASDTQYF. CDR3 nucleotides: TGTGCCAGCAGCCTCCCCGCTTCAGATACGCAGTATTTT.

This clonotype appeared many times. The gene calls are TRBV6-5 and TRBJ1-5; D gene unclear. Germline loops: CDR1 MNHEY, CDR2 SVGAGI. Trimming stripped 2 bases from V and 7 bases from J, with 12 bases between. The CDR3 spans 14 residues. Here the CDR3 reads CASSYTYSDQPQHF. CDR3 coding DNA: TGTGCCAGCAGTTACACATACTCAGACCAGCCCCAGCATTTT.

This clonotype was counted only a few times. J is TRBJ1-5 and V is TRBV6-4; a possible D gene is TRBD1 (5 bases). This CDR3 contains 13 residues. Germline CDR1 MRHNA, CDR2 SNTAGT. V gave up 2 bases and J gave up 7 bases, with 9 bases separating them. This CDR3 reads CASSDGAGQPQHF. The CDR3 DNA follows: TGTGCCAGCAGTGACGGGGCGGGACAGCCCCAGCATTTT.

This clonotype was seen many times. The rearrangement uses TRBV24-1 and TRBJ2-3; D perhaps matches TRBD1 (5 bases). Germline V CDR1 and CDR2: KGHDR, SFDVKD. The V gene lost 3 bases and the J gene lost 4 bases, with 25 bases spanning the gap. The CDR3 consists of 19 residues. CDR3 amino acids: CATSDPHGHKTPSADTQYF. The CDR3 coding sequence is TGTGCCACCAGTGATCCCCACGGACATAAGACACCCAGTGCAGATACGCAGTATTTT.

This clonotype was seen at least ten times. V is TRBV12-3 or TRBV12-4 and J is TRBJ1-2; the match to TRBD1 covers 10 bases. The V segment lost 5 bases and the J segment 6 bases; nucleotides outside the gene matches: 6. The CDR3 is made up of 14 amino acids. As DNA, the CDR3 is TGTGCCAGCAGTCCAAGACAGGGGGCTGATGGCTACACCTTC. Protein product: CASSPRQGADGYTF.

This clonotype was seen a single time. A much larger clone sits a single nucleotide away, making a read error possible. The rearrangement joins TRBV7-9 to TRBJ1-1, with a tentative D call TRBD1 (5 bases). Germline V CDR1 and CDR2: SEHNR, FQNEAQ (reference sequence). This CDR3 is built from 14 residues. The CDR3 nucleotides read TGTGCCAGCAGACGGGACGGGGAGAACACTGAAGCTTCCTTT. Protein product: CASRRDGENTEASF.

This clonotype was counted many times. The chain combines TRBV5-1 with TRBJ2-7; TRBD1 aligns across 7 bases. Germline loops: CDR1 SGHRS, CDR2 YFSETQ. V dropped 3 bases and J dropped 5; count of bases not matched to a gene: 11. The CDR3 runs to 15 residues. The CDR3 here is CASSSQGQVRNEQYF. In nucleotides, the CDR3 is TGCGCCAGCAGCTCCCAAGGACAGGTTAGGAACGAGCAGTACTTC. The complete variable domain, with remaining parts taken from reference TRBV5-1 and TRBJ2-7, reads KAGVTQTPRYLIKTRGQQVTLSCSPISGHRSVSWYQQTPGQGLQFLFEYFSETQRNKGNFPGRFSGRQFSNSRSEMNVSTLELGDSALYLCASSSQGQVRNEQYFGPGTRLTVT.

The genes are TRBV24-1 and TRBJ2-3; no clear D. The germline CDR1 and CDR2 sequences are KGHDR and SFDVKD. The CDR3 has 15 residues. Trimming shortened V by 3 bases and J by 1 base, and 10 bases separated the two germline ends. CDR3 protein: CATSDPGSRTDTQYF. The CDR3 nucleotides are TGTGCCACCAGTGATCCCGGATCCCGCACAGATACGCAGTATTTT.

This clonotype was seen repeatedly, ten times or more. The V gene is TRBV12-3 or TRBV12-4, the J gene TRBJ2-7, with TRBD2 identical over 10 bases. CDR3 length: 15 amino acids. With V trimmed by 6 bases and J by 3 bases, 8 bases remained unmatched. This CDR3 is CASSPAGGDLYEQYF. In DNA, the CDR3 is TGTGCCAGCAGCCCAGCGGGGGGGGACCTCTACGAGCAGTACTTC.

This clonotype has more than one count but fewer than ten. The CDR3 loop reads CASSPFRTNTEAFF. CDR3 coding DNA: TGTGCCAGCAGCCCCTTCCGCACCAACACTGAAGCTTTCTTT. The chain carries TRBV7-9 and TRBJ1-1; D unclear. This CDR3 region has 14 residues. Germline CDR1 SEHNR, CDR2 FQNEAQ (reference sequence). V lost 5 bases and J 2 bases, leaving 12 bases between the germline ends.

This clonotype was counted ten times or more. The chain couples TRBV10-1 to TRBJ1-1; 8 bases line up with TRBD1. This CDR3 has 14 amino acids. Per the germline V gene, CDR1 is WNHNN and CDR2 is SYGVQD (reference sequence). V lost 6 bases, J lost 3 bases, and 6 bases stayed unmatched. CDR3 region: CASRDRVGDTEAFF. CDR3 in DNA: TGCGCCAGCAGGGACAGGGTGGGAGACACTGAAGCTTTCTTT.

There are a few counts of this clonotype. The CDR3, as DNA: TGTGCCAGCAGCGTGATAACCGGAGGCACCGGGGAGCTGTTTTTT. This codes for CASSVITGGTGELFF. J is TRBJ2-2 and V is TRBV5-5; D is possibly TRBD2 (5 bases). Germline values: CDR1 SGHKS, CDR2 YYEKEE (reference sequence). V was clipped by 4 bases and J by 4 bases, with 14 bases between them. The CDR3 contains 15 residues.

The chain employs TRBV4-1 and TRBJ2-7; the match to TRBD1 covers 11 bases. Per the germline V gene, CDR1 is MGHRA and CDR2 is YSYEKL. The V and J ends lost 4 bases and 6 bases, in that order; junction bases with no gene match: 5. This CDR3 region has 14 residues. DNA for the CDR3: TGCGCCAGCAGCCTCGGACAGGGGGCTATCGAGCAGTACTTC. As protein: CASSLGQGAIEQYF.

At least ten counts were recorded for this clonotype. V gene TRBV20-1 combines with J gene TRBJ1-1; D is undetermined. This CDR3 comprises 14 residues. The germline V and J ends were trimmed by 2 bases and 0 bases, with 10 bases remaining between them. Looked up from germline, CDR1 is DFQATT and CDR2 is SNEGSKA (reference sequence). CDR3 coding DNA: TGCAGTGCTAGATCCGGGCCTCTGAACACTGAAGCTTTCTTT. Translation: CSARSGPLNTEAFF.

The chain joins TRBV7-9 to TRBJ2-7; D call uncertain. The V gene lost 5 bases and the J gene lost 1 base, with 9 bases spanning the gap. CDR1 is SEHNR, CDR2 FQNEAQ, per germline (reference sequence). CDR3 length: 13 amino acids. The CDR3 spells CASSLDTSYEQYF. The CDR3 nucleotides are TGTGCCAGCAGCCTTGACACGTCCTACGAGCAGTACTTC. Together with reference TRBV7-9 and TRBJ2-7, the CDR3 gives the full variable domain: DTGVSQNPRHKITKRGQNVTFRCDPISEHNRLYWYRQTLGQGPEFLTYFQNEAQLEKSRLLSDRFSAERPKGSFSTLEIQRTEQGDSAMYLCASSLDTSYEQYFGPGTRLTVT.

This clonotype was detected many times. This chain uses TRBV5-5 with TRBJ2-3; D perhaps matches TRBD1 (6 bases). The germline V gene has CDR1 SGHKS and CDR2 YYEKEE (reference sequence). The CDR3 is 14 residues long. V gave up 4 bases and J gave up 2 bases, with 11 bases separating them. CDR3 bases: TGTGCCAGCAGCCACGGACAGTACACAGATACGCAGTATTTT. The encoded protein is CASSHGQYTDTQYF. The full variable domain, completed using reference TRBV5-5 and TRBJ2-3, is DAGVTQSPTHLIKTRGQQVTLRCSPISGHKSVSWYQQVLGQGPQFIFQYYEKEERGRGNFPDRFSARQFPNYSSELNVNALLLGDSALYLCASSHGQYTDTQYFGPGTRLTVL.

The chain is built from TRBV6-2 or TRBV6-3 and TRBJ2-1; 7 bases match TRBD2. Germline trimming cut 8 bases from V and 0 bases from J; bases unmatched to any gene: 10. The germline V gene encodes CDR1 MNHEY and CDR2 SVGEGT. The CDR3 spans 16 residues. The CDR3 protein is CASSSSLAVSYNEQFF. DNA of the CDR3: TGTGCCAGCTCCTCCTCCCTAGCGGTCTCCTACAATGAGCAGTTCTTC.

The chain employs TRBV12-3 or TRBV12-4 and TRBJ1-6; D possibly corresponds to TRBD1 (5 bases). The V end lost 6 bases, the J end lost 0 bases, and 18 bases lay between the germline ends. CDR3 length equals 18 residues. The chain's CDR3 is CASSRTGAGSSYNSPLHF. The CDR3 bases are TGTGCCAGCAGCCGGACTGGGGCCGGGAGCTCCTATAATTCACCCCTCCACTTT.

At least ten counts were recorded for this clonotype. The chain couples TRBV7-2 to TRBJ2-3, with a weak D call TRBD1 (5 bases). Germline CDR1 SGHTA, CDR2 FQGNSA. The V gene lost 5 bases and the J gene lost 2 bases, with 14 bases spanning the gap. The CDR3 loop spans 15 amino acids. CDR3 region: CASSPTGTFTDTQYF. DNA for the CDR3: TGTGCCAGCAGCCCTACAGGAACCTTCACAGATACGCAGTATTTT.

This clonotype was picked up a small number of times. The chain combines TRBV9 with TRBJ2-7, with D tentatively TRBD1 (6 bases). This CDR3 is 17 amino acids long. Trimming took 7 bases from V and 1 from J, leaving 24 bases between them. Per germline, CDR1 SGDLS and CDR2 YYNGEE. CDR3 DNA: TGTGCCAGCGCCCGGGGTGGGGGCGGAATACTTTCCTACGAGCAGTACTTC. Amino acids: CASARGGGGILSYEQYF. The variable domain in full, with the rest retrieved from reference TRBV9 and TRBJ2-7, is DSGVTQTPKHLITATGQRVTLRCSPRSGDLSVYWYQQSLDQGLQFLIQYYNGEERAKGNILERFSAQQFPDLHSELNLSSLELGDSALYFCASARGGGGILSYEQYFGPGTRLTVT.

This clonotype was seen many times. The gene calls are TRBV29-1 and TRBJ1-1; the D gene is possibly TRBD1 (5 bases). V was clipped by 6 bases and J by 4 bases, with 15 bases between them. The length of the CDR3 is 13 residues. In germline, CDR1 is SQVTM, CDR2 ANQGSEA. CDR3 loop: CSVTGGRGTEAFF. In DNA, the CDR3 is TGCAGCGTCACAGGAGGCCGTGGCACTGAAGCTTTCTTT.

This chain links TRBV14 with TRBJ2-3; D not resolved. Germline-derived CDR1 and CDR2 are SGHDN and FVKESK. V lost 0 bases, J lost 8 bases, and 12 bases lay in between. The CDR3 is 14 amino acids. CDR3 DNA sequence: TGTGCCAGCAGCCAAGATAGGTCCCAGCCTACGCAGTATTTT. This encodes CASSQDRSQPTQYF.

In the case of this clonotype: A much larger clone lies one base from this, so it may be a read error. This chain links TRBV11-3 with TRBJ2-1; possibly TRBD1 or TRBD2 for D (5 bases each). Germline V gives CDR1 SGHNT, CDR2 YENEEA. This CDR3 is built from 13 residues. The chain's CDR3 is CVSSGQRNNEQFF. The CDR3 bases are TGTGTCAGCAGCGGACAACGTAACAATGAGCAGTTCTTC. Filled out from reference TRBV11-3 and TRBJ2-1, the complete variable domain reads EAGVVQSPRYKIIEKKQPVAFWCNPISGHNTLYWYLQNLGQGPELLIRYENEEAVDDSQLPKDRFSAERLKGVDSTLKIQPAELGDSAVYLCVSSGQRNNEQFFGPGTRLTVL.

This clonotype showed up many times. This chain links TRBV19 with TRBJ2-5; no firm D call. Trimming pared 3 bases from V and 1 base from J, leaving 6 bases between. CDR1 and CDR2 from the germline V gene are LNHDA and SQIVND (reference sequence). The CDR3 runs 13 residues. The CDR3 loop is CASSMNSQETQYF. The CDR3 DNA is TGTGCCAGTAGTATGAACAGCCAAGAGACCCAGTACTTC.

A few counts support this clonotype. The J gene is TRBJ2-3, the V gene TRBV3-1; 7 bases line up with TRBD2. The CDR3 has 16 amino acids. Trimming removed 0 bases from V and 11 bases from J; junction bases left unmatched: 14. The germline CDR1 and CDR2 sequences are LGHDT and YNNKEL (reference sequence). CDR3 sequence reads: CASSQENGGGTQGQYF. For the CDR3, the DNA is TGTGCCAGCAGCCAAGAAAACGGCGGGGGTACTCAGGGGCAGTATTTT.

This rearrangement joins TRBV2 to TRBJ2-1; possibly TRBD1 for D (5 bases). CDR1 SNHLY and CDR2 FYNNEI come from the germline V gene. V was trimmed by 1 base and J by 5 bases, leaving 21 bases between them. CDR3 size: 18 residues. The CDR3: CASSEGVWGQLVDNEQFF. The CDR3 DNA is TGTGCCAGCAGTGAAGGAGTTTGGGGCCAGCTGGTCGACAATGAGCAGTTCTTC.

Only a few counts were recorded for this clonotype. The chain recombines TRBV28 with TRBJ1-4; 8 nucleotides match TRBD1. The CDR3 has 17 residues. J lost 4 bases, V lost 3 bases, and 10 bases had no gene match. Germline CDR1 and CDR2: MDHEN and SYDVKM. The CDR3: CASSFPGQGRYNEKLFF. DNA for the CDR3: TGTGCCAGCAGTTTTCCAGGACAGGGCCGGTATAATGAAAAACTGTTTTTT.